These 30 T cell receptor beta chains were all obtained from the same sample, sequenced in a study of regulatory T cells in long-lasting Graves disease. Time point meaning: newly diagnosed GD, antithyroid drugs for less than 3 months. PBMC RNA served as the TCR library source. In building TCR beta libraries, iRepertoire HTBI primers were used together with Arm-PCR of CDR3 regions. TCRdb re-called the multiplex PCR reads through MiXCR, storing one row per CDR3 protein. Of 600,000 to 650,000 distinct CDR3 sequences listed, about 16% are singletons. This same sample was also taken into another study, of T cells in Graves' hyperthyroidism and ophthalmopathy.

This sample comprised peripheral blood mononuclear cells (PBMCs), obtained at new diagnosis, from a patient treated with antithyroid drugs. These receptors were obtained from a woman under 40 with Graves disease.

This clonotype was observed many times. The chain couples TRBV20-1 to TRBJ2-7; the D gene could be TRBD1 or TRBD2 (5 bases each). The V and J ends lost 5 bases and 2 bases respectively, with 16 bases between them. The V gene's germline CDR1 is DFQATT and CDR2 SNEGSKA (reference sequence). CDR3 length: 14 amino acids. In DNA, the CDR3 is TGCAGTGCTGGGGGTGAGGGGAAAACCTACGAGCAGTACTTC. Its translation is CSAGGEGKTYEQYF.

In its sample, this clonotype was seen many times. The DNA of the CDR3 is TGTGCCAGCAGTTTCCAGGGATTAGCTAACTATGGCTACACCTTC. Translating gives CASSFQGLANYGYTF. V gene TRBV28 combines with J gene TRBJ1-2, with D tentatively TRBD1 (5 bases). Per the germline V gene, CDR1 is MDHEN and CDR2 is SYDVKM. V dropped 3 bases and J dropped 0 bases, with 11 bases sitting between them. CDR3 size: 15 residues.

This clonotype has more than one count but fewer than ten. The V call is TRBV27, the J call TRBJ1-6, with 7 bases fitting TRBD1. This CDR3 is 16 amino acids long. The V gene's germline CDR1 is MNHEY and CDR2 SMNVEV (reference sequence). Trimming took 2 bases from V and 8 from J; bases not matched to a gene: 9. CDR3 DNA sequence: TGTGCCAGCAGTTTAGAGGGGGCAGCTGTATATTCACCCCTCCACTTT. This codes for CASSLEGAAVYSPLHF.

This clonotype was detected ten times or more. The gene calls are TRBV7-2 and TRBJ2-3; D might be TRBD1 or TRBD2, each matching 6 bases. Germline V gene lookup returns CDR1 SGHTA and CDR2 FQGNSA. This CDR3 comprises 12 residues. The V and J ends lost 8 bases and 2 bases respectively, with 8 bases between them. The CDR3 nucleotides read TGTGCCAGCGGGGGGCTCACAGATACGCAGTATTTT. It codes for CASGGLTDTQYF.

This clonotype was seen more than once but under ten times. The chain uses TRBV29-1 and TRBJ2-7; D remains unclear. The length of the CDR3 is 13 residues. Trimming removed 5 bases at V and 0 bases at J, with 11 bases between. Germline-derived CDR1 and CDR2 are SQVTM and ANQGSEA. This CDR3 reads CSVIWTNSYEQYF. CDR3 in DNA: TGCAGCGTTATTTGGACGAACTCCTACGAGCAGTACTTC.

This chain connects TRBV5-5 to TRBJ2-1; possibly TRBD1 for D (8 bases). V dropped 2 bases and J dropped 5 bases, with 11 bases sitting between them. The CDR3 is 14 amino acids. Germline V gene lookup returns CDR1 SGHKS and CDR2 YYEKEE (reference sequence). CDR3 region: CASSLQGGDNEQFF. CDR3 nucleotides: TGTGCCAGCAGCTTACAGGGGGGGGACAATGAGCAGTTCTTC.

This clonotype was recorded many times. This chain links TRBV7-2 with TRBJ2-2; 10 bases agree with TRBD2. The CDR3 consists of 15 residues. V lost 6 bases, J lost 1 base, and 2 bases stayed unmatched. Germline V gene data show CDR1 as SGHTA and CDR2 as FQGNSA. The CDR3 sequence is CASRLAGQNTGELFF. DNA for the CDR3: TGTGCCAGCAGACTAGCGGGGCAGAACACCGGGGAGCTGTTTTTT.

In this sample, this clonotype turned up a few times. This chain joins TRBV6-1 and TRBJ2-5; D may be TRBD1 or TRBD2 (5 bases each). The germline CDR1 and CDR2 sequences are MNHNS and SASEGT. Trimming shortened V by 6 bases and J by 5 bases, and 22 bases separated the two germline ends. There are 16 residues in the CDR3. The CDR3: CASRETVTPEGETQYF. For the CDR3, the DNA is TGTGCCAGCAGAGAAACCGTGACTCCAGAGGGGGAGACCCAGTACTTC.

There are many counts of this clonotype. This chain joins TRBV12-3 or TRBV12-4 and TRBJ2-5; D possibly uses TRBD1 or TRBD2 (6 bases each). Trimming pared 4 bases from V and 3 bases from J, leaving 24 bases between. This CDR3 is 18 amino acids long. The CDR3 loop is CASSWGAMAGRGEETQYF. The CDR3 DNA reads TGTGCCAGCAGTTGGGGGGCTATGGCGGGTAGGGGAGAAGAGACCCAGTACTTC.

The J gene is TRBJ2-7, the V gene TRBV28; the D is unclear. Trimming shortened V by 6 bases and J by 0 bases, and 12 bases separated the two germline ends. Germline CDR1 and CDR2: MDHEN and SYDVKM. The CDR3 is 14 residues long. The CDR3 sequence: CASSSARPSYEQYF. In DNA, the CDR3 is TGTGCCAGCAGCTCCGCCAGACCCTCCTACGAGCAGTACTTC. Complete variable domain (other parts from reference TRBV28 and TRBJ2-7): DVKVTQSSRYLVKRTGEKVFLECVQDMDHENMFWYRQDPGLGLRLIYFSYDVKMKEKGDIPEGYSVSREKKERFSLILESASTNQTSMYLCASSSARPSYEQYFGPGTRLTVT.

This clonotype was seen more than once but under ten times. The chain has TRBV19 and TRBJ2-5; 9 bases are shared with TRBD2. V dropped 6 bases and J dropped 5; count of bases not matched to a gene: 16. Germline V gene sequence: CDR1 LNHDA, CDR2 SQIVND (reference sequence). The CDR3 is 17 residues long. The CDR3 DNA is TGTGCCAGTAGCCCGGTCGGGCTAGCGGGAATAAGTGAGACCCAGTACTTC. Residues: CASSPVGLAGISETQYF.

This clonotype was recorded many times. The chain carries TRBV28 and TRBJ2-1, with D unclear. This CDR3 comprises 13 residues. Trimming left V 2 bases short and J 8 bases short, with 10 bases between. CDR1 is MDHEN, CDR2 SYDVKM, per germline. The CDR3 loop is CASSLGLVDEQFF. CDR3 coding DNA: TGTGCCAGCAGTTTAGGGCTAGTCGATGAGCAGTTCTTC.

This clonotype came up many times. This sequence joins TRBV24-1 and TRBJ2-2; 8 bases are a match to TRBD1. J was trimmed by 3 bases and V by 5 bases; bases with no gene match: 10. The CDR3 is 17 residues long. Germline V CDR1 and CDR2: KGHDR, SFDVKD. The CDR3 DNA sequence: TGTGCCACCAGTGGAGACAGGGGACGAGTGGACACCGGGGAGCTGTTTTTT. The encoded protein is CATSGDRGRVDTGELFF.

The gene calls are TRBV6-1 and TRBJ2-7; the match to TRBD2 covers 7 bases. This CDR3 contains 13 residues. Trimming at V came to 6 bases and at J to 2 bases, leaving 4 bases not matched to a gene. Germline loops: CDR1 MNHNS, CDR2 SASEGT. CDR3 bases: TGTGCCAGCAGACTAGCGCCCGCCTACGAGCAGTACTTC. Translating it yields CASRLAPAYEQYF.

This clonotype was picked up many times. The chain combines TRBV15 with TRBJ2-7, with a tentative D call TRBD1 (5 bases). Trimming left V 0 bases short and J 1 base short, with 10 bases between. The CDR3 is made up of 15 amino acids. Germline V gives CDR1 LNHNV, CDR2 YYDKDF (reference sequence). The CDR3 protein is CATSRDPGPSYEQYF. In nucleotides, the CDR3 is TGTGCCACCAGCAGAGACCCAGGGCCATCCTACGAGCAGTACTTC. The full variable domain, with the rest looked up from reference TRBV15 and TRBJ2-7, is DAMVIQNPRYQVTQFGKPVTLSCSQTLNHNVMYWYQQKSSQAPKLLFHYYDKDFNNEADTPDNFQSRRPNTSFCFLDIRSPGLGDTAMYLCATSRDPGPSYEQYFGPGTRLTVT.

The chain recombines TRBV28 with TRBJ1-2; 7 nucleotides agree with TRBD1. The CDR3 totals 13 residues. Looked up from germline, CDR1 is MDHEN and CDR2 is SYDVKM. V shed 3 bases and J 4 bases; nucleotides not matched to a gene: 2. The CDR3 nucleotides read TGTGCCAGCAGTTTGGAGGGGGCCTATGGCTACACCTTC. This sequence encodes CASSLEGAYGYTF.

The chain joins TRBV19 to TRBJ1-5, with 7 bases matching TRBD1. CDR3 length: 14 amino acids. J lost 7 bases, V lost 7 bases, and 10 bases had no gene match. Germline V lookup: CDR1 LNHDA, CDR2 SQIVND (reference sequence). The CDR3 DNA reads TGTGCCAGTAATTGGGACAGTCGAGGACAGCCCCAGCATTTT. It is translated as CASNWDSRGQPQHF.

This clonotype was detected ten times or more. This sequence joins TRBV12-5 and TRBJ1-6; D uncertain. CDR1 LGHNT and CDR2 FRNRAP come from the germline V gene. V was shortened by 1 base and J by 10 bases, with 8 bases between the two germline ends. The CDR3 is 13 amino acids. The CDR3 here is CASGLAKASPLHF. Written as DNA, the CDR3 is TGTGCTAGTGGTTTGGCCAAGGCCTCACCCCTCCACTTT.

This clonotype has just a few counts. The chain joins TRBV15 to TRBJ2-7, with D uncertain. Germline V lookup: CDR1 LNHNV, CDR2 YYDKDF (reference sequence). V lost 2 bases and J lost 7, with 15 bases in between. This CDR3 is 14 amino acids long. This CDR3 is CATSRKVTGLEQYF. Here the CDR3 DNA reads TGTGCCACCAGCAGAAAAGTTACTGGCCTGGAGCAGTACTTC.

On this clonotype itself: Relative to the germline gene, one junction end is altered; a read error may explain this. The chain joins TRBV5-5 to TRBJ1-4; a weak D match, TRBD1 (6 bases). CDR1 is SGHKS and CDR2 is YYEKEE in the germline V gene (reference sequence). This CDR3 is built from 13 residues. This chain's CDR3 is CASRRQENEKLFF. The DNA for the CDR3 is TGCGCCAGCAGAAGACAGGAGAATGAAAAACTGTTTTTT.

This clonotype was observed at least ten times. The rearrangement joins TRBV18 to TRBJ2-1; tentatively, D is TRBD1 or TRBD2 (5 bases each). The germline V gene has CDR1 KGHSH and CDR2 LQKENI. The germline V and J ends were trimmed by 0 bases and 7 bases, with 10 bases remaining between them. The CDR3 runs 14 residues. CDR3: CASSPPGPRNEQFF. As DNA, the CDR3 is TGTGCCAGCTCACCACCGGGACCCAGGAATGAGCAGTTCTTC.

A few counts support this clonotype. This chain joins TRBV28 and TRBJ2-5, with D possibly being TRBD1 (7 bases). Germline V gene data show CDR1 as MDHEN and CDR2 as SYDVKM. This CDR3 is 16 amino acids long. The V end lost 2 bases, the J end lost 5 bases, and 18 bases lay between the germline ends. CDR3 amino acids: CASSLTTAGGRETQYF. The CDR3 DNA sequence: TGTGCCAGCAGTTTAACTACGGCAGGGGGGCGGGAGACCCAGTACTTC.

The chain uses TRBV24-1 and TRBJ2-5, with a possible D match to TRBD1 (5 bases). This CDR3 spans 15 amino acids. Germline loops: CDR1 KGHDR, CDR2 SFDVKD. Trimming took off 0 bases at V and 2 bases at J, with 9 bases between the two ends. The CDR3 sequence: CATSDLSSGQETQYF. In DNA, the CDR3 is TGTGCCACCAGTGATTTGAGCTCAGGGCAAGAGACCCAGTACTTC.

The chain uses TRBV2 and TRBJ2-5; no firm D call. The germline CDR1 and CDR2 sequences are SNHLY and FYNNEI. V was trimmed by 4 bases and J by 5 bases, leaving 5 bases between them. This CDR3 is 11 amino acids long. For the CDR3, the DNA is TGTGCCAGCAGTGCTATGGAGACCCAGTACTTC. Protein sequence: CASSAMETQYF.

The chain couples TRBV19 to TRBJ2-2, with 7 bases fitting TRBD1. V shed 7 bases, J shed 4 bases, and the junction held 12 bases outside the gene matches. Germline CDR1 reads LNHDA; CDR2 reads SQIVND (reference sequence). This CDR3 is 16 amino acids long. The CDR3 DNA sequence: TGTGCCAGTACCACCGGACAGGTTCGGGTCACCGGGGAGCTGTTTTTT. This gives the protein CASTTGQVRVTGELFF.

This clonotype was recorded at least ten times. The J gene is TRBJ2-7, the V gene TRBV12-3 or TRBV12-4; a possible D gene is TRBD1 (5 bases). Trimming removed 5 bases at V and 3 bases at J, with 14 bases between. The CDR3 loop spans 14 amino acids. Here the CDR3 reads CASSPTGQSYEQYF. DNA of the CDR3: TGTGCCAGCAGTCCTACAGGTCAGAGCTACGAGCAGTACTTC.

The chain couples TRBV19 to TRBJ1-2; TRBD1 is a possible D gene (5 bases). The CDR3 runs to 14 residues. Germline V CDR1 and CDR2: LNHDA, SQIVND (reference sequence). V was shortened by 5 bases and J by 6 bases, with 16 bases between the two germline ends. The CDR3 loop reads CASSFHRLSDGYTF. The CDR3, as DNA: TGTGCCAGTAGTTTCCACAGGTTATCGGATGGCTACACCTTC.

The chain recombines TRBV4-1 with TRBJ1-2, with a possible D match to TRBD1 (6 bases). V gave up 2 bases and J gave up 8 bases, with 24 bases separating them. The germline gives CDR1 MGHRA, CDR2 YSYEKL. There are 17 residues in the CDR3. The CDR3 DNA reads as TGCGCCAGCAGCCAAACTCAGACAACAGGGCGCATGGAGGGCTACACCTTC. Amino acids: CASSQTQTTGRMEGYTF.

This clonotype turned up a few times. The chain carries TRBV5-4 and TRBJ2-4; 10 nucleotides line up with TRBD2. Germline trimming cut 1 base from V and 7 bases from J; bases unmatched to any gene: 2. This CDR3 is 14 amino acids long. Germline CDR1 SGHNT, CDR2 YYREEE (reference sequence). The CDR3 coding sequence is TGTGCCAGCAGCTTGACTAGCGGGACGAACATTCAGTACTTC. Amino acid sequence: CASSLTSGTNIQYF.

The table lists this clonotype with many counts. The gene calls are TRBV11-2 and TRBJ2-1; TRBD2 aligns across 7 bases. The CDR3 runs 13 residues. Germline CDR1 and CDR2: SGHAT and FQNNGV. J was trimmed by 9 bases and V by 1 base; bases with no gene match: 3. CDR3 sequence: CASSLAGGFEQFF. CDR3 nucleotide sequence: TGTGCCAGCAGCTTAGCGGGAGGCTTTGAGCAGTTCTTC.